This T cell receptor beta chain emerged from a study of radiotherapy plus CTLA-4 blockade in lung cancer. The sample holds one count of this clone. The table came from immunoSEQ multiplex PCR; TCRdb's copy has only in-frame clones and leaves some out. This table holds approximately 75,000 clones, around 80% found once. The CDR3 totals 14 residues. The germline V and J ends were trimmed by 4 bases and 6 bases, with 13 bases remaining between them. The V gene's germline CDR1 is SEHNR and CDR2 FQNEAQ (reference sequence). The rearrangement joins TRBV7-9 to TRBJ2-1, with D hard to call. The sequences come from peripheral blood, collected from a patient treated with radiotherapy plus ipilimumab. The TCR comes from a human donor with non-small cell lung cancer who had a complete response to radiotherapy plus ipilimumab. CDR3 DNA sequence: TGTGCCAGCAGCTCCTCGGGCAGTCTCAATGAGCAGTTCTTC. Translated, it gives CASSSSGSLNEQFF.